The present TCR beta chain was sequenced within a study of blood T cell repertoires in COVID-19. On the study more broadly: The origin of the acute and convalescent COVID-19 samples was the United States, Italy and Spain. PBMCs, B-cell-depleted T cells, or T cells were the source of the cDNA or gDNA that made up the material.

The CDR3 has 16 residues. V trimming: 5 bases; J trimming: 7 bases; junction bases outside the gene matches: 11. Germline CDR1 LNHDA, CDR2 SQIVND (reference sequence). This clone was detected once. The repertoire was sequenced with immunoSEQ multiplex PCR; TCRdb's copy has only in-frame clones and lacks some. Here the sample spans about 78,000 clones, about 90% being singletons. The source material was peripheral blood. The receptor's source is a woman aged 80 or older with active or convalescent COVID-19. J is TRBJ1-6 and V is TRBV19, with 7 bases identical to TRBD1. In nucleotides, the CDR3 is TGTGCCAGTAGTGTCTCTGGACAGGTGAGGAATTCACCCCTCCACTTT. Translation gives CASSVSGQVRNSPLHF.